This T cell receptor beta chain is drawn from a study of T cells in Graves' hyperthyroidism and ophthalmopathy. Study summary: Peripheral blood specimens were obtained at initial diagnosis, prior to any treatment.

Points from the study as a whole: By a 13 V-J model, ophthalmopathy was set apart from stable hyperthyroidism.

With regard to this clonotype: Antigen specificity is unknown.

The length of the CDR3 is 14 residues. V shed 1 base, J shed 8 bases, and the junction held 3 bases outside the gene matches. Amplification of TCR beta CDR3 regions used RNA as the template. HTBI primers were used for first-round RT-PCR of the TCR CDR3. MiXCR was run by TCRdb on the multiplex PCR reads, yielding one entry per CDR3 protein. The table shows about 360,000 distinct CDR3 sequences, with 19% occurring only once. This sequence was found in a woman between 18 and 29 years old with Graves' hyperthyroidism. The source material was blood. The J gene is TRBJ2-3, the V gene TRBV12-3 or TRBV12-4; 10 positions match TRBD2. The CDR3, as DNA: TGTGCCAGCAGTTTAGTCAGCGGGGGGGCTACGCAGTATTTT. It encodes CASSLVSGGATQYF.